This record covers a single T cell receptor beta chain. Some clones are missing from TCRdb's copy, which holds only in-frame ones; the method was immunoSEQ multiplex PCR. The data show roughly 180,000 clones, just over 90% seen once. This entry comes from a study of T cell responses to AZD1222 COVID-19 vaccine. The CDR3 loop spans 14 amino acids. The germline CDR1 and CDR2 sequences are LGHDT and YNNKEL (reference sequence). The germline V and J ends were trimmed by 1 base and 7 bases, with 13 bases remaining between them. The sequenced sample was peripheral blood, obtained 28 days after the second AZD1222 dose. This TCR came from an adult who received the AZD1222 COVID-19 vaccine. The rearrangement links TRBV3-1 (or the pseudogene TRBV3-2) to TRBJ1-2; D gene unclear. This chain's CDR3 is CASSQASGWGGYTF. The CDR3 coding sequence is TGTGCCAGCAGCCAAGCATCCGGGTGGGGTGGCTACACCTTC.